The rows below give T cell receptor beta chains drawn from one sample of a study of blood T cell repertoires in COVID-19. Clones were read by immunoSEQ multiplex PCR, and TCRdb kept only the in-frame ones, dropping some. Of around 450,000 clones detected, about nine tenths appear once; the ten largest clones hold under 0.7%. The specimen sequenced was PBMCs or T cells enriched from blood (not recorded which). These TCRs come from a man aged 18-30 years who had recovered from COVID-19. CDR3s include the opening cysteine and the closing phenylalanine or tryptophan. The D gene is left open where the match is weak. Some rows mark clone size as missing; the rest say once, few, many or name a class of expanded clone.

size: few
length: 15
V: TRBV5-1
D: -
J: TRBJ1-2
CDR3: CASSLRLRSLQGYTF
DNA: TGCGCCAGCAGCTTACGCTTGCGGAGTTTGCAGGGCTACACCTTC

size: -
length: 15
V: TRBV12-5
D: -
J: TRBJ2-1
CDR3: CASGPGPANYNEQFF
DNA: TGTGCTAGTGGTCCCGGTCCAGCGAACTACAATGAGCAGTTCTTC

size: -
length: 18
V: TRBV5-8
D: TRBD1
J: TRBJ2-2
CDR3: CASSWGPGTGLNTGELFF
DNA: TGTGCCAGCAGCTGGGGCCCCGGGACAGGGCTGAACACCGGGGAGCTGTTTTTT

size: -
length: 14
V: TRBV30
D: TRBD2
J: TRBJ2-7
CDR3: CAWSPGLAGSEQYF
DNA: TGTGCCTGGAGTCCCGGGCTAGCGGGATCCGAGCAGTACTTC

size: -
length: 13
V: TRBV10-3
D: -
J: TRBJ1-1
CDR3: CAISEDRGSEAFF
DNA: TGTGCCATCAGTGAGGACAGAGGCTCTGAAGCTTTCTTT

size: once
length: 15
V: TRBV3-1/TRBV3-2
D: TRBD1
J: TRBJ1-2
CDR3: CASSRQGGFFYGYTF
DNA: TGTGCCAGCAGCCGGCAGGGGGGATTCTTCTATGGCTACACCTTC

size: -
length: 14
V: TRBV28
D: -
J: TRBJ1-2
CDR3: CASSWGQGSYGYTF
DNA: TGTGCCAGCAGCTGGGGGCAGGGGAGCTATGGCTACACCTTC

size: -
length: 12
V: TRBV29-1
D: -
J: TRBJ2-3
CDR3: CSVLSAADTQYF
DNA: TGCAGCGTTTTGTCAGCGGCTGATACGCAGTATTTT

size: -
length: 16
V: TRBV15
D: -
J: TRBJ2-1
CDR3: CATSKIRGRGSGEQFF
DNA: TGTGCCACCAGCAAAATCAGGGGGCGCGGGAGTGGGGAGCAGTTCTTC

size: -
length: 15
V: TRBV14
D: -
J: TRBJ2-5
CDR3: CASSQDLGSQETQYF
DNA: TGTGCCAGCAGCCAAGACCTCGGGAGTCAAGAGACCCAGTACTTC

size: -
length: 16
V: TRBV11-3
D: -
J: TRBJ1-2
CDR3: CASSLDQQIPNYGYTF
DNA: TGTGCCAGCAGCTTAGATCAACAGATCCCGAACTATGGCTACACCTTC

size: -
length: 15
V: TRBV28
D: TRBD1
J: TRBJ1-2
CDR3: CASRPGTGGNYGYTF
DNA: TGTGCCAGCCGACCGGGGACAGGGGGCAATTATGGCTACACCTTC

size: -
length: 15
V: TRBV19
D: -
J: TRBJ2-7
CDR3: CASSIAADSPYEQYF
DNA: TGTGCCAGTAGTATAGCGGCGGACTCGCCCTACGAGCAGTACTTC

size: -
length: 19
V: TRBV5-1
D: TRBD2
J: TRBJ2-7
CDR3: CASSESGQNAGGFSYEQYF
DNA: TGCGCCAGCAGCGAATCCGGACAAAACGCGGGAGGGTTCTCCTACGAGCAGTACTTC

size: -
length: 14
V: TRBV11-2
D: -
J: TRBJ2-1
CDR3: CASSLALDYNEQFF
DNA: TGTGCCAGCAGCTTAGCCCTAGACTACAATGAGCAGTTCTTC

size: -
length: 16
V: TRBV7-2
D: -
J: TRBJ1-3
CDR3: CASSLGPGSSGNTIYF
DNA: TGTGCCAGCAGCTTGGGCCCGGGGAGCTCTGGAAACACCATATATTTT

size: -
length: 14
V: TRBV5-4
D: TRBD1
J: TRBJ2-4
CDR3: CASSVDRVENIQYF
DNA: TGTGCCAGCAGCGTGGACAGGGTCGAAAACATTCAGTACTTC

size: -
length: 16
V: TRBV7-3
D: TRBD2
J: TRBJ2-1
CDR3: CASSLNGASGRDEQFF
DNA: TGTGCCAGCAGCTTAAATGGCGCTAGCGGGAGGGATGAGCAGTTCTTC

size: -
length: 15
V: TRBV11-2
D: -
J: TRBJ2-7
CDR3: CASSLDLGRNYEQYF
DNA: TGTGCCAGCAGCTTAGACTTAGGGAGGAACTACGAGCAGTACTTC

size: few
length: 14
V: TRBV5-1
D: TRBD1
J: TRBJ1-4
CDR3: CASSLGRQGEKLFF
DNA: TGCGCCAGCAGCTTGGGTCGACAGGGGGAAAAACTGTTTTTT

size: -
length: 13
V: TRBV12-3/TRBV12-4
D: -
J: TRBJ1-1
CDR3: CASSFSWDTEAFF
DNA: TGTGCCAGCAGTTTTAGCTGGGACACTGAAGCTTTCTTT

size: -
length: 17
V: TRBV4-1
D: -
J: TRBJ2-1
CDR3: CASSQVHVGSVGNEQFF
DNA: TGCGCCAGCAGCCAAGTTCACGTCGGGAGTGTGGGTAATGAGCAGTTCTTC

size: -
length: 14
V: TRBV5-4
D: TRBD1
J: TRBJ2-7
CDR3: CASSRFTGEYEQYF
DNA: TGTGCCAGCAGCCGATTTACAGGGGAGTACGAGCAGTACTTC

size: once
length: 13
V: TRBV27
D: -
J: TRBJ2-2
CDR3: CASTLGHTGELFF
DNA: TGTGCCAGCACCCTGGGCCACACCGGGGAGCTGTTTTTT

size: -
length: 15
V: TRBV3-1/TRBV3-2
D: -
J: TRBJ1-2
CDR3: CASSSRSTVNYGYTF
DNA: TGTGCCAGCAGCTCCCGATCGACAGTCAACTATGGCTACACCTTC

size: -
length: 15
V: TRBV2
D: TRBD1
J: TRBJ1-5
CDR3: CASRGQGANNQPQHF
DNA: TGTGCCAGCAGGGGACAGGGGGCAAACAATCAGCCCCAGCATTTT

size: -
length: 15
V: TRBV30
D: TRBD2
J: TRBJ2-7
CDR3: CAWSVRIAGSYEQYF
DNA: TGTGCCTGGAGTGTGAGAATAGCGGGGTCCTACGAGCAGTACTTC

size: -
length: 13
V: TRBV20-1
D: -
J: TRBJ1-5
CDR3: CSASRGGGQPQHF
DNA: TGCAGTGCTAGTCGGGGGGGCGGTCAGCCCCAGCATTTT

size: -
length: 12
V: TRBV29-1
D: -
J: TRBJ2-1
CDR3: CSGHGGGNEQFF
DNA: TGCAGCGGTCACGGGGGAGGCAATGAGCAGTTCTTC

size: few
length: 13
V: TRBV29-1
D: TRBD1
J: TRBJ2-3
CDR3: CSVDPQGADTQYF
DNA: TGCAGCGTTGATCCGCAGGGGGCAGATACGCAGTATTTT

size: -
length: 14
V: TRBV7-9
D: -
J: TRBJ1-5
CDR3: CASSFSGDNQPQHF
DNA: TGTGCCAGCAGCTTTTCAGGGGACAATCAGCCCCAGCATTTT

size: few
length: 13
V: TRBV5-1
D: -
J: TRBJ1-2
CDR3: CASSLGQASGYTF
DNA: TGCGCCAGCAGCTTGGGGCAGGCGAGCGGCTACACCTTC

size: -
length: 15
V: TRBV10-1
D: TRBD1
J: TRBJ2-2
CDR3: CASSDGTDLSGELFF
DNA: TGCGCCAGCAGCGACGGGACAGACCTTAGCGGGGAGCTGTTTTTT

size: -
length: 15
V: TRBV2
D: TRBD1
J: TRBJ1-2
CDR3: CASSGNRGRNYGYTF
DNA: TGTGCCAGCAGTGGAAACAGGGGGCGCAACTATGGCTACACCTTC

size: -
length: 14
V: TRBV3-1/TRBV3-2
D: -
J: TRBJ2-7
CDR3: CASSLWRGPYEQYF
DNA: TGTGCCAGCAGCTTATGGAGGGGGCCGTACGAGCAGTACTTC

size: -
length: 14
V: TRBV7-9
D: TRBD2
J: TRBJ2-5
CDR3: CASSPGLAGETQYF
DNA: TGTGCCAGCAGCCCCGGACTAGCGGGAGAGACCCAGTACTTC

size: once
length: 17
V: TRBV11-3
D: TRBD1
J: TRBJ2-1
CDR3: CASSWATDREAYNEQFF
DNA: TGTGCCAGCAGCTGGGCGACGGACAGGGAAGCCTACAATGAGCAGTTCTTC

size: -
length: 17
V: TRBV4-1
D: TRBD2
J: TRBJ2-3
CDR3: CASSQVALAGGLDTQYF
DNA: TGCGCCAGCAGCCAAGTCGCTCTAGCGGGGGGGCTCGATACGCAGTATTTT

size: -
length: 17
V: TRBV19
D: -
J: TRBJ1-3
CDR3: CASSGSVTYDSGNTIYF
DNA: TGTGCCAGTAGTGGGAGCGTTACTTACGACTCTGGAAACACCATATATTTT

size: -
length: 15
V: TRBV5-1
D: -
J: TRBJ1-5
CDR3: CASSLSGDSNQPQHF
DNA: TGCGCCAGCAGCTTATCGGGGGATAGCAATCAGCCCCAGCATTTT

size: -
length: 15
V: TRBV7-7
D: TRBD2
J: TRBJ2-3
CDR3: CASSLRLASADTQYF
DNA: TGTGCCAGCAGCCTAAGACTAGCCTCCGCAGATACGCAGTATTTT

size: -
length: 16
V: TRBV7-2
D: TRBD2
J: TRBJ2-1
CDR3: CASSWYSGGTYNEQFF
DNA: TGTGCCAGCAGCTGGTATAGCGGGGGGACCTACAATGAGCAGTTCTTC

size: -
length: 16
V: TRBV5-1
D: -
J: TRBJ2-3
CDR3: CASSLGAGNGGDTQYF
DNA: TGCGCCAGCAGCTTGGGGGCGGGCAACGGAGGAGATACGCAGTATTTT

size: -
length: 17
V: TRBV4-2
D: -
J: TRBJ1-3
CDR3: CASSLHETGVSGNTIYF
DNA: TGTGCCAGCAGCCTTCATGAAACCGGGGTCTCTGGAAACACCATATATTTT